This T cell receptor beta chain was sequenced during a study of blood T cell repertoires in COVID-19. Study-level background: Sites across the United States, Italy and Spain contributed samples from acute and convalescent COVID-19. The cDNA or gDNA used as material had been derived from T cells, B-cell-depleted T cells, or PBMCs.

Germline V lookup: CDR1 LNHDA, CDR2 SQIVND (reference sequence). With 3 bases clipped from V and 0 bases from J, the junction kept 2 bases outside the gene matches. This CDR3 is 15 amino acids long. Original processing notes: Reference gene primer amplification yielded estimated nucleated cell counts. Sequenced by immunoSEQ multiplex PCR; TCRdb stores in-frame clones only, minus some. Clone size and the V and J calls come from that table; the DNA yielded D and trimming. The repertoire holds fewer than 500,000 clones, with roughly 89% as singletons. The receptor was isolated from a woman aged 25 to 39 with acute or convalescent COVID-19. The rearrangement uses TRBV19 and TRBJ1-5, with TRBD1 matching 7 bases. Sequenced: peripheral blood. The CDR3 coding sequence is TGTGCCAGTAGTATCGGGGACAGTAGCAATCAGCCCCAGCATTTT. Translated, it gives CASSIGDSSNQPQHF.